This TCR beta chain stems from a study of immune evolution from preneoplasia to lung adenocarcinoma. After pathologic assessment, macro-dissection selected premalignant or tumor cells for extraction. With respect to this clone: The antigen is undetermined.

Study findings and constraints: Top clone frequencies peaked in normal lung, apparently declining through invasive adenocarcinoma.

Only in-frame clones appear in the TCRdb table, and some are missing; sequencing was by immunoSEQ multiplex PCR. The repertoire has roughly 11,000 clones, more than 65% of them found once; the top ten carry about 1.5%. The V end lost 7 bases, the J end lost 6 bases, and 15 bases lay between the germline ends. The CDR3 has 12 residues. Germline V gene lookup returns CDR1 SQVTM and CDR2 ANQGSEA. Material for sequencing was FFPE minimally invasive lung adenocarcinoma tissue. The sequence came from a person between 70 and 80 years old with lung adenocarcinoma. The chain joins TRBV29-1 to TRBJ1-2; the D gene is possibly TRBD1 (5 bases). CDR3 loop: CSGTGLRDGYTF. The CDR3 bases are TGCAGCGGTACAGGTCTAAGAGATGGCTACACCTTC.